Listed below are T cell receptor beta chains from one sample, sequenced in a study of regulatory T cells in long-lasting Graves disease. Each CDR3 protein gets one entry after TCRdb re-called the multiplex PCR reads with MiXCR. The sample lists under 400,000 distinct CDR3 sequences, 15% to 20% seen once, with just under 30% in the top ten. The same data also contributed to another study, on T cells in Graves' hyperthyroidism and ophthalmopathy.

Sequenced material: peripheral blood mononuclear cells (PBMCs), taken at new diagnosis, from a patient treated with antithyroid drugs. These receptors were collected from a middle-aged man with Graves disease. Both conserved end residues are part of each CDR3. Each record gives: V gene, clone size, D gene, J gene, CDR3 protein, CDR3 DNA. D genes are given only for firm matches. Expanded clones get a size class; other rows say once, few or many, or leave the size out.

TRBV6-4	few	.	TRBJ2-3	CASSERQSDTQYF	TGTGCCAGCAGTGAGCGACAGTCAGATACGCAGTATTTT
TRBV12-3/TRBV12-4	.	.	TRBJ1-1	CASSLLPGAEAFF	TGTGCCAGCAGTTTATTACCGGGGGCTGAAGCTTTCTTT
TRBV6-2/TRBV6-3	many	.	TRBJ2-7	CASSPRLQGEQYF	TGTGCCAGCAGCCCCCGTCTACAGGGCGAGCAGTACTTC
TRBV2	many	.	TRBJ1-1	CASSARATEAFF	TGTGCCAGCAGTGCCAGGGCCACTGAAGCTTTCTTT
TRBV7-3	.	TRBD2	TRBJ2-5	CASSVSGGGETQYF	TGTGCCAGCAGCGTGTCTGGCGGGGGGGAGACCCAGTACTTC
TRBV10-3	.	TRBD1	TRBJ1-1	CAISESEGAWEAFF	TGTGCCATCAGTGAGTCGGAGGGGGCTTGGGAAGCTTTCTTT
TRBV20-1	many	.	TRBJ2-7	CSAREGTYEQYF	TGCAGTGCTAGAGAGGGCACCTACGAGCAGTACTTC
TRBV3-1	many	.	TRBJ1-6	CASSYRRNSPLHF	TGTGCCAGCAGCTACCGACGGAATTCACCCCTCCACTTT
TRBV29-1	many	.	TRBJ2-5	CSVEQGGETQYF	TGCAGCGTTGAACAGGGTGGAGAGACCCAGTACTTC
TRBV18	many	.	TRBJ2-7	CASSPIPSLDMGEQYF	TGTGCCAGCTCACCGATCCCGTCCTTGGATATGGGCGAGCAGTACTTC
TRBV7-6	.	.	TRBJ2-5	CASSLLLTQETQYF	TGTGCCAGCAGCTTATTGCTGACTCAAGAGACCCAGTACTTC
TRBV9	many	.	TRBJ1-5	CASSVSGFGQPQHF	TGTGCCAGCAGCGTGTCAGGGTTTGGACAGCCCCAGCATTTT
TRBV6-1	.	.	TRBJ1-1	CASSGTEAEAFF	TGCGCCAGCAGTGGAACAGAGGCTGAAGCTTTCTTT
TRBV19	few	.	TRBJ2-3	CASSIRAGAYTDTQYF	TGTGCCAGTAGTATAAGGGCGGGGGCCTACACAGATACGCAGTATTTT
TRBV18	many	TRBD1	TRBJ1-6	CASSADRVKDSPLHF	TGTGCCAGCTCCGCGGACAGGGTCAAGGATTCACCCCTCCACTTT
TRBV2	many	.	TRBJ2-1	CASSTGGDNEQFF	TGTGCCAGCAGTACGGGGGGCGACAATGAGCAGTTCTTC
TRBV7-8	many	.	TRBJ2-3	CASSLPTWDTDTQYF	TGTGCCAGCAGCTTACCCACCTGGGACACAGATACGCAGTATTTT
TRBV7-6	few	.	TRBJ2-5	CAVKGLEETQYF	TGTGCGGTTAAGGGATTGGAGGAGACCCAGTACTTC
TRBV20-1	many	.	TRBJ1-2	CSAPKGGYGYTF	TGCAGTGCTCCCAAGGGGGGCTATGGCTACACCTTC
TRBV29-1	many	.	TRBJ2-5	CSAPGGETQYF	TGCAGCGCCCCAGGGGGGGAGACCCAGTACTTC
TRBV5-1	many	.	TRBJ2-5	CASSLAFGETQYF	TGCGCCAGCAGCTTGGCTTTCGGCGAGACCCAGTACTTC
TRBV18	many	.	TRBJ2-7	CASSPPTGTYEQYF	TGTGCCAGCTCACCTCCGACAGGAACCTACGAGCAGTACTTC
TRBV29-1	few	.	TRBJ2-2	CSVGGRGRGTGELFF	TGCAGCGTTGGTGGCCGGGGCCGGGGCACCGGGGAGCTGTTTTTT
TRBV18	many	.	TRBJ2-5	CASSPPAPTETQYF	TGTGCCAGCTCACCACCGGCGCCTACAGAGACCCAGTACTTC
TRBV12-3/TRBV12-4	many	.	TRBJ1-3	CASSSNPPTVISGNTIYF	TGTGCCAGCAGTTCCAACCCTCCGACAGTGATCTCTGGAAACACCATATATTTT
TRBV30	.	.	TRBJ1-3	CAWTRSGNTIYF	TGTGCCTGGACCCGATCTGGAAACACCATATATTTT
TRBV6-1	.	TRBD1	TRBJ1-2	CASSTTGGWVNYGYTF	TGTGCCAGCAGTACCACAGGGGGATGGGTTAACTATGGCTACACCTTC
TRBV7-9	many	TRBD1	TRBJ2-7	CASSLYPGQGIIYEQYF	TGTGCCAGCAGCTTATACCCCGGACAGGGTATTATCTACGAGCAGTACTTC
TRBV15	.	TRBD1	TRBJ2-1	CATSRPGQGYNEQFF	TGTGCCACCAGCAGACCGGGACAGGGTTACAATGAGCAGTTCTTC
TRBV30	few	.	TRBJ1-1	CAWTERLNTEAFF	TGTGCCTGGACGGAGCGGTTGAACACTGAAGCTTTCTTT
TRBV5-1	many	.	TRBJ1-4	CASSLEVGEKLFF	TGCGCCAGCAGCTTGGAAGTTGGAGAAAAACTGTTTTTT
TRBV2	many	.	TRBJ2-2	CASSERGTGELFF	TGTGCCAGCAGTGAACGAGGAACCGGGGAGCTGTTTTTT
TRBV2	many	.	TRBJ2-7	CASSAGAVLYEQYF	TGTGCCAGCAGTGCAGGGGCAGTTCTCTACGAGCAGTACTTC
TRBV9	once	TRBD1	TRBJ2-1	CASSPGQGYYNEQFF	TGTGCCAGCAGCCCGGGACAGGGGTACTACAATGAGCAGTTCTTC
TRBV7-9	.	TRBD2	TRBJ2-3	CASNSGLAGGTDTQYF	TGTGCCAGCAACTCGGGACTAGCGGGGGGGACAGATACGCAGTATTTT
TRBV29-1	many	.	TRBJ2-2	CSVDPTATGELFF	TGCAGCGTTGATCCGACAGCTACCGGGGAGCTGTTTTTT
TRBV6-4	few	.	TRBJ2-3	CASSEIAGSTDTQYF	TGTGCCAGCAGTGAGATTGCGGGAAGCACAGATACGCAGTATTTT
TRBV4-2	.	.	TRBJ2-7	CASSHLRGDEQYF	TGTGCCAGCAGCCACCTACGGGGCGACGAGCAGTACTTC
TRBV27	.	TRBD1	TRBJ2-5	CASSKDRGPGETQYF	TGTGCCAGCAGTAAGGACAGGGGGCCAGGCGAGACCCAGTACTTC
TRBV18	many	TRBD1	TRBJ1-2	CASSPTGDGYTF	TGTGCCAGCAGTCCGACAGGGGATGGCTACACCTTC
TRBV20-1	many	.	TRBJ2-7	CSAHDPGHNYEQYF	TGCAGTGCCCATGATCCGGGACACAACTACGAGCAGTACTTC
TRBV2	few	.	TRBJ2-5	CASSSDSETQYF	TGTGCCAGCAGTTCGGACTCAGAGACCCAGTACTTC
TRBV12-5	few	.	TRBJ2-3	CASGPPGPDTQYF	TGTGCTAGTGGTCCCCCGGGACCAGATACGCAGTATTTT
TRBV4-1	few	.	TRBJ1-1	CASSQVNWIYGTEAFF	TGCGCCAGCAGCCAAGTAAATTGGATTTATGGGACTGAAGCTTTCTTT
TRBV10-1	many	.	TRBJ1-4	CASSQEGEKLFF	TGCGCCAGCAGTCAAGAGGGTGAAAAACTGTTTTTT
TRBV5-1	few	.	TRBJ2-5	CASSLQGMQETQYF	TGCGCCAGCAGCCTACAGGGCATGCAAGAGACCCAGTACTTC
TRBV4-2	.	TRBD1	TRBJ1-2	CASSLIVTGTYGYTF	TGTGCCAGCAGCCTAATCGTGACAGGGACCTATGGCTACACCTTC
TRBV7-9	many	TRBD2	TRBJ2-3	CASSLGLAGGTDTQYF	TGTGCCAGCAGCTTGGGACTAGCGGGGGGGACAGATACGCAGTATTTT
TRBV3-1	.	.	TRBJ2-7	CASSRGAISYEQYF	TGTGCCAGCAGCCGGGGGGCGATCTCCTACGAGCAGTACTTC
TRBV11-3	many	.	TRBJ1-1	CASSLMIRGEAFF	TGTGCCAGCAGCTTAATGATCCGTGGCGAAGCTTTCTTT